What follows is one T cell receptor (beta chain) and its context. The PCR employed 60 Vbeta primers together with 13 Jbeta primers. Repertoires were generated with immunoSEQ multiplex PCR, while TCRdb's copy carries only in-frame clones and drops some. The sample has 100,000 to 150,000 clones, 70% to 85% seen once. J lost 4 bases, V lost 4 bases, and 17 bases had no gene match. Germline V gene data show CDR1 as SGHTA and CDR2 as FQGTGA. The CDR3 sequence is 20 residues long. The data belong to a study of cytomegalovirus exposure and HLA in healthy donors. This sequence originates from a boy younger than 10 in good health and CMV-seronegative. This chain uses TRBV7-3 with TRBJ2-1; TRBD2 agrees at 12 bases. Input material: PBMCs. The CDR3 DNA is TGTGCCAGCAGCTCCCTTTATCCATTCTCCGGGACTAGCGGGTACAATGAGCAGTTCTTC. Amino acid sequence: CASSSLYPFSGTSGYNEQFF.